This is a list of T cell receptor beta chains from one sample in a study of blood T cell repertoires in COVID-19. Produced via immunoSEQ multiplex PCR; TCRdb's table is partial and in-frame only. The sample has 300,000 to 400,000 clones; roughly 84% are singletons. What was sequenced was peripheral blood. These receptors were collected from a man aged 45-60 years with active or convalescent COVID-19. Each CDR3 is given with its conserved first and last residue. D genes are given only for firm matches. Only part of the rows carry a size: once, few, many, or a class if the clone is expanded.

TRBJ1-4	TRBV2	15	NA	NA	CASSRNRGSNEKLFF	TGTGCCAGCTCAAGAAATCGGGGTTCTAATGAAAAACTGTTTTTT
TRBJ1-2	TRBV7-3	13	NA	NA	CASSLAGDYGYTF	TGTGCCAGCAGCTTAGCGGGCGACTATGGCTACACCTTC
TRBJ2-5	TRBV27	14	NA	TRBD2	CASRLLAGQETQYF	TGTGCCAGCAGGTTGTTAGCGGGGCAGGAGACCCAGTACTTC
TRBJ1-1	TRBV30	12	once	NA	CACKRGGTEAFF	TGTGCCTGTAAAAGAGGAGGCACTGAAGCTTTCTTT
TRBJ1-4	TRBV19	13	NA	TRBD1	CASSGPGQGYLFF	TGTGCCAGTAGTGGGCCGGGACAGGGGTACCTGTTTTTT
TRBJ1-1	TRBV11-1	14	NA	TRBD1	CASSSDRGNTEAFF	TGTGCCAGCAGCTCCGACAGGGGGAACACTGAAGCTTTCTTT
TRBJ1-2	TRBV27	16	NA	TRBD1	CASSLTSTGDFYGYTF	TGTGCCAGCAGTTTAACCTCGACAGGGGATTTCTATGGCTACACCTTC
TRBJ1-2	TRBV11-2	12	NA	NA	CASSNRQSGYTF	TGTGCCAGCAGCAACCGACAGTCCGGCTACACCTTC
TRBJ2-3	TRBV18	14	once	NA	CASSPPSDSTAQYF	TGTGCCAGCTCACCACCTTCGGACAGTACGGCGCAGTATTTT
TRBJ1-1	TRBV5-8	14	NA	NA	CASSLHMYGLEAFF	TGTGCCAGCAGCTTGCATATGTACGGACTTGAAGCTTTCTTT
TRBJ1-4	TRBV6-6	16	few	NA	CASSYQRGGPNEKLFF	TGTGCCAGCAGTTATCAAAGGGGAGGCCCTAATGAAAAACTGTTTTTT
TRBJ2-5	TRBV10-3	17	NA	TRBD2	CAISERLAGGVGETQYF	TGTGCCATCAGTGAACGGCTAGCGGGAGGAGTAGGGGAGACCCAGTACTTC
TRBJ1-2	TRBV4-1	19	NA	TRBD1	CASSQLIVTGGALGYGYTF	TGCGCCAGCAGCCAATTAATTGTCACAGGGGGTGCACTAGGCTATGGCTACACCTTC
TRBJ1-3	TRBV28	16	NA	NA	CASSLALGRSGNTIYF	TGTGCCAGCAGTTTAGCCCTGGGCCGCTCTGGAAACACCATATATTTT
TRBJ1-6	TRBV28	14	NA	TRBD1	CASSRQGGHSPLHF	TGTGCCAGCAGTCGACAGGGCGGGCATTCACCCCTCCACTTT
TRBJ2-7	TRBV10-3	15	few	TRBD2	CAISERLAGGQVQYF	TGTGCCATCAGTGAGAGACTAGCGGGGGGGCAAGTGCAGTACTTC
TRBJ1-1	TRBV9	12	NA	NA	CASGRVGTEAFF	TGTGCCAGTGGGAGAGTCGGGACTGAAGCTTTCTTT
TRBJ2-1	TRBV10-2	16	NA	NA	CASSGIRDSLGNEQFF	TGCGCCAGCAGTGGGATTAGGGACTCCTTGGGCAATGAGCAGTTCTTC